This TCR beta chain was profiled in a study of T cells in Graves' hyperthyroidism and ophthalmopathy. This clonotype was observed at least ten times. TCR beta CDR3 regions were amplified from RNA transcripts. When the TCR CDR3 underwent first-round RT-PCR, the HTBI primer set was used. TCRdb independently ran MiXCR on the multiplex PCR reads; one entry per CDR3 protein. The sample records 350,000 to 450,000 distinct CDR3 sequences, 11% to 15% being singletons. CDR1 is SGHKS and CDR2 is YYEKEE in the germline V gene (reference sequence). Trimming cost V 4 bases and J 2 bases, with 8 bases left between them. The CDR3 extends over 13 amino acids.

The TCR originated in a man aged 50-59 years with Graves' ophthalmopathy. The specimen sequenced was blood. V and J are TRBV5-5 and TRBJ2-3; D is unclear. The CDR3 protein is CASSRDNTDTQYF. Here the CDR3 DNA reads TGTGCCAGCAGCCGCGACAACACAGATACGCAGTATTTT. The complete variable domain, with remaining parts taken from reference TRBV5-5 and TRBJ2-3, reads DAGVTQSPTHLIKTRGQQVTLRCSPISGHKSVSWYQQVLGQGPQFIFQYYEKEERGRGNFPDRFSARQFPNYSSELNVNALLLGDSALYLCASSRDNTDTQYFGPGTRLTVL.